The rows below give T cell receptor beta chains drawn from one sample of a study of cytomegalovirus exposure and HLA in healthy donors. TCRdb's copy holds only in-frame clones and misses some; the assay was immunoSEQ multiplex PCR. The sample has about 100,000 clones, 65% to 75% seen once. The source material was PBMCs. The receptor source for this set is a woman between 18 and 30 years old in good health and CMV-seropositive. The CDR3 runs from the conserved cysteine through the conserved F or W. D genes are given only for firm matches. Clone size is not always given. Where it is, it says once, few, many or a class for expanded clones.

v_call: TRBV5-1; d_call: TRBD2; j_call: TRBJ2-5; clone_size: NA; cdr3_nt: TGCGCCAGCAGCAAGGGACTAGCGGGAGGGCAAGAGACCCAGTACTTC; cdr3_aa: CASSKGLAGGQETQYF
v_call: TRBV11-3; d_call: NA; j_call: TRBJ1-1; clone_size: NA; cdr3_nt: TGTGCCAGCAGCCCGACTCCCCTCGGGGAAGCTTTCTTT; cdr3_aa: CASSPTPLGEAFF
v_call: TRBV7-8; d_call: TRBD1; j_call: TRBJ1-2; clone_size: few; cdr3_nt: TGTGCCAGCAGCGCGGGACAGCGATCTAACTATGGCTACACCTTC; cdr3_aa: CASSAGQRSNYGYTF
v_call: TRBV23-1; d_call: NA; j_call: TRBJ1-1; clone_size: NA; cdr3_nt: TGCGCCAGCACCGCGATGAACACTGAAGCTTTCTTT; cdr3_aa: CASTAMNTEAFF
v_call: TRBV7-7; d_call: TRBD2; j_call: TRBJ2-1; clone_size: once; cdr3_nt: TGTGCCAGCAGCTCACCGGGACTAGCGGGAGCTGCTAGCTACAATGAGCAGTTCTTC; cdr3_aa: CASSSPGLAGAASYNEQFF
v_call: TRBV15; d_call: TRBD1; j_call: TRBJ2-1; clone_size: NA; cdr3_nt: TGTGCCACCAGTGGGGGACAGGGGGCCCACAATGAGCAGTTCTTC; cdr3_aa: CATSGGQGAHNEQFF
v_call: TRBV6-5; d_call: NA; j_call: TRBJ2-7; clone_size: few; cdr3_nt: TGTGCCAGCAGCCGAAGGGGATCCTACGAGCAGTACTTC; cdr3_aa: CASSRRGSYEQYF
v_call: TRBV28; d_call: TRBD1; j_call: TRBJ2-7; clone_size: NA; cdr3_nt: TGTGCCAGCAGTCTCCCCGGGACAGCTGGCGACGAGCAGTACTTC; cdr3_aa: CASSLPGTAGDEQYF
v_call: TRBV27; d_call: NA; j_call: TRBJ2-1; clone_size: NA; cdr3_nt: TGTGCCAGCACCTTTTACAATGAGCAGTTCTTC; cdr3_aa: CASTFYNEQFF
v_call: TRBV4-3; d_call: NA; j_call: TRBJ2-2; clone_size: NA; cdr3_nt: TGCGCCAGCAGCCAAGATTATAGGCAGGGTCTCATGACCGGGGAGCTGTTTTTT; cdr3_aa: CASSQDYRQGLMTGELFF
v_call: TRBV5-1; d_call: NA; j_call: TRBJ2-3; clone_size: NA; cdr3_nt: TGCGCCAGCAGCTTGGGGGTAGCGGTAAGCACAGATACGCAGTATTTT; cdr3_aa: CASSLGVAVSTDTQYF